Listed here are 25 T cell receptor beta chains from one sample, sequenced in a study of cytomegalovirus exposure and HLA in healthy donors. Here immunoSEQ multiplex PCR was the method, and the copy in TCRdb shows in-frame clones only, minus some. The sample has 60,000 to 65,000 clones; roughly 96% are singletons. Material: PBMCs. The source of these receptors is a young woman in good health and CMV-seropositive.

In nucleotides, the CDR3 is TGTGCCAGCAGTTTAACACCCTCCTACGAGCAGTACTTC. This gives the protein CASSLTPSYEQYF. The chain recombines TRBV28 with TRBJ2-7; D unresolved. Germline loops: CDR1 MDHEN, CDR2 SYDVKM. V was trimmed by 2 bases and J by 0 bases, leaving 5 bases between them. This CDR3 is built from 13 residues. Drawing the rest from reference TRBV28 and TRBJ2-7, the complete variable domain is DVKVTQSSRYLVKRTGEKVFLECVQDMDHENMFWYRQDPGLGLRLIYFSYDVKMKEKGDIPEGYSVSREKKERFSLILESASTNQTSMYLCASSLTPSYEQYFGPGTRLTVT.

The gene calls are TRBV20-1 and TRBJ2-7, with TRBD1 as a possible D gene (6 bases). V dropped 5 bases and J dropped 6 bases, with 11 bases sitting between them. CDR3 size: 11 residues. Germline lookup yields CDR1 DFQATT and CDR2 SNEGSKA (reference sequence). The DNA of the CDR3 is TGCAGTGCTTACACAGGGAGCGAGCAGTACTTC. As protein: CSAYTGSEQYF.

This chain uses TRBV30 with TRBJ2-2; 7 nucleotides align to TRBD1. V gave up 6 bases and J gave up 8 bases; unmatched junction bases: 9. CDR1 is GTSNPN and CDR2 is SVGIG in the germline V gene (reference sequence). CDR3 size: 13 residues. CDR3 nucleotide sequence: TGTGCCTGCGGACAGGTAGAATTGGGGGAGCTGTTTTTT. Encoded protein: CACGQVELGELFF.

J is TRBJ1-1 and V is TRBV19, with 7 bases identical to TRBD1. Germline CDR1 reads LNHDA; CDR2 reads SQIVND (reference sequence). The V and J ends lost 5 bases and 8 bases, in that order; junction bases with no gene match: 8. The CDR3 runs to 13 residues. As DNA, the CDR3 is TGTGCCAGTAGTCCACGACAGGGAGTCGAAGCTTTCTTT. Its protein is CASSPRQGVEAFF. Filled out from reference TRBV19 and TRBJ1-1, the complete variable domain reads DGGITQSPKYLFRKEGQNVTLSCEQNLNHDAMYWYRQDPGQGLRLIYYSQIVNDFQKGDIAEGYSVSREKKESFPLTVTSAQKNPTAFYLCASSPRQGVEAFFGQGTRLTVV.

CDR3 coding DNA: TGTGCCAGTAGGAGGACTAGCGGGGCTTTTGATGAGCAGTTCTTC. Its translation: CASRRTSGAFDEQFF. The chain links TRBV19 to TRBJ2-1; 12 bases map to TRBD2. Germline CDR1 reads LNHDA; CDR2 reads SQIVND (reference sequence). CDR3 size: 15 residues. With V trimmed by 6 bases and J by 8 bases, 8 bases remained unmatched.

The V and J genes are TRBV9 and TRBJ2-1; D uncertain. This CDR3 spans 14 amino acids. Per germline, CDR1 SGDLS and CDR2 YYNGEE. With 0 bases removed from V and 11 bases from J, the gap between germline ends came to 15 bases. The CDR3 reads CASSVAATATQQFF. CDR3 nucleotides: TGTGCCAGCAGCGTAGCGGCGACTGCGACGCAGCAGTTCTTC.

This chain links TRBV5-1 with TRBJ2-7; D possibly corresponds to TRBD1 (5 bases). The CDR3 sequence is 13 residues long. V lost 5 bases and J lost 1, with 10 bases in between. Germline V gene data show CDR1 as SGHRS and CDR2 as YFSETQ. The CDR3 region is CASSFQGSYEQYF. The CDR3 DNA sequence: TGCGCCAGCAGTTTTCAGGGATCCTACGAGCAGTACTTC.

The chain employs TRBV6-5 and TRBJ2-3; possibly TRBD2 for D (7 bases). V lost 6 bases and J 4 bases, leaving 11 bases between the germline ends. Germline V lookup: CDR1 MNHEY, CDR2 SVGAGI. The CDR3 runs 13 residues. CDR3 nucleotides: TGTGCCAGCAGCACGGGGGGCCCAGATACGCAGTATTTT. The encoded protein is CASSTGGPDTQYF.

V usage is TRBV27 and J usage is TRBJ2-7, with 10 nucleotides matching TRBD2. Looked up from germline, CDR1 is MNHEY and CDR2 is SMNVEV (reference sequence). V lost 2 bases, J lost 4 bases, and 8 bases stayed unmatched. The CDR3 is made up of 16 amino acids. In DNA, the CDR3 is TGTGCCAGCAGTTTAAGGCTAGCGGGGGATCTGTACGAGCAGTACTTC. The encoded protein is CASSLRLAGDLYEQYF.

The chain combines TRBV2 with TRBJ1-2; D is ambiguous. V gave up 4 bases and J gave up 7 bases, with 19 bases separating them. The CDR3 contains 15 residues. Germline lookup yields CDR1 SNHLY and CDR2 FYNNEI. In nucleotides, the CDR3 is TGTGCCAGCAGTGTAGTCCCTCGAGGGTCTGGTGGCTACACCTTC. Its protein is CASSVVPRGSGGYTF.

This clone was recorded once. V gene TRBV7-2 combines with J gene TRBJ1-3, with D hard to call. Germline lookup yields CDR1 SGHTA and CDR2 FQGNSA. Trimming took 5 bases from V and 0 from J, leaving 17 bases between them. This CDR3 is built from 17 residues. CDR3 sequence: CASSPLEGLISGNTIYF. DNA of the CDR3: TGTGCCAGCAGCCCCCTGGAAGGACTGATCTCTGGAAACACCATATATTTT.

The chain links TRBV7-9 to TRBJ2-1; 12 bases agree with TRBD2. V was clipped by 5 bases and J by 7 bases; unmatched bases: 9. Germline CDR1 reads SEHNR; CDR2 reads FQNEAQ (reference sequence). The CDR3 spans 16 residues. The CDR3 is CASSEAGGLAGNEQFF. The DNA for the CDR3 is TGTGCCAGCAGCGAAGCAGGAGGACTAGCGGGGAATGAGCAGTTCTTC.

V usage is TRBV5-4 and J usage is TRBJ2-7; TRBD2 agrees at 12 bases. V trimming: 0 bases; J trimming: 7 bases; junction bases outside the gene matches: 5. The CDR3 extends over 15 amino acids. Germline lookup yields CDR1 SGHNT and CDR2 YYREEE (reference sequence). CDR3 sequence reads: CASSLGLAGADEQYF. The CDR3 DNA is TGTGCCAGCAGCTTGGGACTAGCGGGAGCGGATGAGCAGTACTTC.

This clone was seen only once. In DNA, the CDR3 is TGTGCCAGCAGCTTGGGGAGCAACACTGAAGCTTTCTTT. Its protein is CASSLGSNTEAFF. The rearrangement uses TRBV5-5 and TRBJ1-1; D gene ambiguous. Trimming cost V 0 bases and J 2 bases, with 5 bases left between them. Germline V gene data show CDR1 as SGHKS and CDR2 as YYEKEE (reference sequence). The CDR3 length is 13 residues.

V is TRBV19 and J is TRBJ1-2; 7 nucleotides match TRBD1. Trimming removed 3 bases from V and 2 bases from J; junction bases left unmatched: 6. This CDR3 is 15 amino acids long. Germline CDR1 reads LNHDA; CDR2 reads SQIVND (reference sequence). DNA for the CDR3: TGTGCCAGTAGTATCGACAGGGAACCCAACTATGGCTACACCTTC. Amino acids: CASSIDREPNYGYTF.

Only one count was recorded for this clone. The CDR3 spells CASSLVGAGGYNEQFF. Here the CDR3 DNA reads TGTGCCAGCAGCTTGGTAGGTGCGGGGGGCTACAATGAGCAGTTCTTC. The chain uses TRBV5-8 and TRBJ2-1; 8 bases fit TRBD2. With 0 bases clipped from V and 3 bases from J, the junction kept 5 bases outside the gene matches. Germline values: CDR1 SGHTS, CDR2 YDEGEE. The CDR3 consists of 16 residues.

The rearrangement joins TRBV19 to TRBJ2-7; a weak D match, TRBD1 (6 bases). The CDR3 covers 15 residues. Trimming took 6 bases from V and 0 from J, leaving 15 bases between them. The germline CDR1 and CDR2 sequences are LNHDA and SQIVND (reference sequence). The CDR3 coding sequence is TGTGCCAGTAGGTGGGGGCAGGGTAGCTCCTACGAGCAGTACTTC. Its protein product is CASRWGQGSSYEQYF.

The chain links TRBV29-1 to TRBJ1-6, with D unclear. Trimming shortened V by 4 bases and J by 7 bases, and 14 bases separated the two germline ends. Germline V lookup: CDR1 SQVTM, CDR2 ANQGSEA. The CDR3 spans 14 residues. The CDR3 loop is CSVVLGPANSPLHF. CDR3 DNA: TGCAGCGTTGTTCTTGGGCCGGCAAATTCACCCCTCCACTTT.

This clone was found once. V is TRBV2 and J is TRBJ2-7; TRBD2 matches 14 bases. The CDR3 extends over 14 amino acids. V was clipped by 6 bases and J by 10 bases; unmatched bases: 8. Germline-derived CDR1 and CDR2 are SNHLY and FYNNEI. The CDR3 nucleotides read TGTGCCAGCAGCCCCGGACTAGCGGGGGGCCTTCAGTACTTC. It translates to CASSPGLAGGLQYF. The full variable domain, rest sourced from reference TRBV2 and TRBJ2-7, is EPEVTQTPSHQVTQMGQEVILRCVPISNHLYFYWYRQILGQKVEFLVSFYNNEISEKSEIFDDQFSVERPDGSNFTLKIRSTKLEDSAMYFCASSPGLAGGLQYFGPGTRLTVT.

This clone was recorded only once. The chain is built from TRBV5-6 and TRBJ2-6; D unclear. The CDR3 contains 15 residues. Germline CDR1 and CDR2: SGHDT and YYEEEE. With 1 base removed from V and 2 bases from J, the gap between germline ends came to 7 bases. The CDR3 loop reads CASSLKHAGANVLTF. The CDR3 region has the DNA TGTGCCAGCAGCTTGAAGCATGCTGGGGCCAACGTCCTGACTTTC.

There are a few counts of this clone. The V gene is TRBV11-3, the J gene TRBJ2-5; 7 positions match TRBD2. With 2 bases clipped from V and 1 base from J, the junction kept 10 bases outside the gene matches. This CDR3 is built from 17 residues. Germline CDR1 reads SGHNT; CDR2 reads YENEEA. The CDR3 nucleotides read TGTGCCAGCAGCTTACAATTTTGGAGGACTAGCCAAGAGACCCAGTACTTC. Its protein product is CASSLQFWRTSQETQYF.

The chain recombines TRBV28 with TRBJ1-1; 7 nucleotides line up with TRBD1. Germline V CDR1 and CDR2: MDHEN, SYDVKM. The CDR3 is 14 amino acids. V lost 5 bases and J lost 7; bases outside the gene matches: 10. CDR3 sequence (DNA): TGTGCCAGCAGTCAACCCGCAGGGGGAAGTGAAGCTTTCTTT. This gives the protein CASSQPAGGSEAFF.

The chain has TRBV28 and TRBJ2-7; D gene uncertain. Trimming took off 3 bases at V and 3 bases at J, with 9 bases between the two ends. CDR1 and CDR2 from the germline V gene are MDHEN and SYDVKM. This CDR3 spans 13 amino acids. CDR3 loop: CASSFRFGYEQYF. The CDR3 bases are TGTGCCAGCAGTTTTCGGTTCGGCTACGAGCAGTACTTC.

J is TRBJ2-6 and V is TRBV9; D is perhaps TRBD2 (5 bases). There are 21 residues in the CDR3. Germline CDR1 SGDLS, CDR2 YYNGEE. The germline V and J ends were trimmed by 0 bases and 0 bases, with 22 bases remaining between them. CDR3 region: CASSVDVLASRRASGANVLTF. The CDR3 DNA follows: TGTGCCAGCAGCGTAGACGTGTTGGCTAGCCGCCGGGCCTCTGGGGCCAACGTCCTGACTTTC.

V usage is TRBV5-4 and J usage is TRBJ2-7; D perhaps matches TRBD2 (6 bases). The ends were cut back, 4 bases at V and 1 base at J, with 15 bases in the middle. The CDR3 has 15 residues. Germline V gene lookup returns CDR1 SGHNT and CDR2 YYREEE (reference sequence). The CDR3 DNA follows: TGTGCCAGCAGCATTGGCCGGACTATGTCCTACGAGCAGTACTTC. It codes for CASSIGRTMSYEQYF.